The 11 T cell receptor beta chains below come from one sample, sequenced in a study of blood T cell repertoires in COVID-19. Sequencing was performed with immunoSEQ multiplex PCR; in TCRdb, only in-frame clones are kept and a portion is missing. This repertoire shows 100,000 to 120,000 clones, less than 85% found once; its top ten account for 3% to 4.5%. What was sequenced was peripheral blood. The source is a woman of 80 years or more with acute or convalescent COVID-19.

V gene TRBV19 combines with J gene TRBJ1-2; D call uncertain. Germline V lookup: CDR1 LNHDA, CDR2 SQIVND (reference sequence). This CDR3 is 14 amino acids long. V was pared by 3 bases and J by 2 bases, with 10 bases between. The CDR3 region is CASSIGGINYGYTF. For the CDR3, the DNA is TGTGCCAGTAGTATCGGAGGGATCAACTATGGCTACACCTTC.

The J gene is TRBJ1-2, the V gene TRBV28; D might be TRBD1 (5 bases). V was trimmed by 7 bases and J by 4 bases, leaving 13 bases between them. Germline loops: CDR1 MDHEN, CDR2 SYDVKM. The CDR3 contains 13 residues. This chain's CDR3 is CASTAGFAYGYTF. The CDR3 bases are TGTGCCAGCACTGCAGGGTTCGCCTATGGCTACACCTTC.

This rearrangement joins TRBV30 to TRBJ2-1; D might be TRBD2 (6 bases). The ends were cut back, 8 bases at V and 0 bases at J, with 14 bases in the middle. This CDR3 region has 14 residues. The germline V gene encodes CDR1 GTSNPN and CDR2 SVGIG (reference sequence). The CDR3 loop is CAQTGGDSYNEQFF. The CDR3 bases are TGTGCCCAAACCGGCGGGGACTCCTACAATGAGCAGTTCTTC.

V and J are TRBV7-9 and TRBJ1-6; D gene unclear. Per the germline V gene, CDR1 is SEHNR and CDR2 is FQNEAQ (reference sequence). The V gene lost 5 bases and the J gene lost 8 bases, with 16 bases spanning the gap. This CDR3 is built from 15 residues. The CDR3: CASSPLAASDSPLHF. CDR3 nucleotide sequence: TGTGCCAGCAGCCCACTTGCAGCGTCGGATTCACCCCTCCACTTT.

This rearrangement joins TRBV21-1 to TRBJ2-7; the tabulated D call, TRBD1, remains unverified against the DNA. TRBV21-1 is marked as a pseudogene. The length of the CDR3 is 15 residues. The CDR3 DNA reads as TGTGCCAGCACCCTCACCGGGACAGACACCTACGAGCAGTACTTC. It is translated as CASTLTGTDTYEQYF.

This clone was counted only a few times. The DNA for the CDR3 is TGCGCCAGCACCTCCACCCCTTCGAGGGGGAACTATGGCTACACCTTC. It codes for CASTSTPSRGNYGYTF. The chain recombines TRBV5-1 with TRBJ1-2; D might be TRBD1 (6 bases). Germline-derived CDR1 and CDR2 are SGHRS and YFSETQ. This CDR3 region has 16 residues. The V end lost 6 bases, the J end lost 2 bases, and 20 bases lay between the germline ends. Variable domain in full (rest from reference TRBV5-1 and TRBJ1-2): KAGVTQTPRYLIKTRGQQVTLSCSPISGHRSVSWYQQTPGQGLQFLFEYFSETQRNKGNFPGRFSGRQFSNSRSEMNVSTLELGDSALYLCASTSTPSRGNYGYTFGSGTRLTVV.

This clone showed up just a few times. The chain combines TRBV2 with TRBJ1-4; maybe TRBD1 (5 bases). The CDR3 is made up of 15 amino acids. With 7 bases removed from V and 0 bases from J, the gap between germline ends came to 12 bases. Germline V gives CDR1 SNHLY, CDR2 FYNNEI. The CDR3 bases are TGTGCCAGCAATGTGGGGGGGGCAACTAATGAAAAACTGTTTTTT. It encodes CASNVGGATNEKLFF.

The V and J genes are TRBV27 and TRBJ2-1; 11 nucleotides agree with TRBD2. The CDR3 runs 16 residues. V shed 3 bases, J shed 4 bases, and the junction held 5 bases outside the gene matches. Per germline, CDR1 MNHEY and CDR2 SMNVEV (reference sequence). CDR3 DNA sequence: TGTGCCAGCAGTTTCTATGTAGCGGGAGGGTACAATGAGCAGTTCTTC. This encodes CASSFYVAGGYNEQFF.

The V call is TRBV21-1, the J call TRBJ2-1; the DNA was not used to check the table's D call, TRBD1. TRBV21-1 is annotated as a pseudogene. CDR3 length equals 17 residues. The CDR3, as DNA: TGTGCCAGCAGCAAAGGAGGGGGGACAGGGCATTCAGATGAGCAGTTCTTC. Translating it yields CASSKGGGTGHSDEQFF.

The chain is built from TRBV3-1 (or the pseudogene TRBV3-2) and TRBJ1-1; 11 bases fit TRBD1. J lost 4 bases, V lost 3 bases, and 10 bases had no gene match. The CDR3 runs 17 residues. Germline-derived CDR1 and CDR2 are LGHDT and YNNKEL (reference sequence). The CDR3 DNA reads as TGTGCCAGCAGCCAGGGACAGGGGGTCCCACCCTCCACTGAAGCTTTCTTT. This sequence encodes CASSQGQGVPPSTEAFF.

The chain links TRBV29-1 to TRBJ2-3; 9 bases line up with TRBD1. CDR3 length equals 15 residues. CDR1 and CDR2 from the germline V gene are SQVTM and ANQGSEA. V lost 2 bases and J lost 4; bases outside the gene matches: 7. DNA for the CDR3: TGCAGCGTTGAAACAGCGGGACAGGGCGCAGATACGCAGTATTTT. This codes for CSVETAGQGADTQYF.